The 22 T cell receptor beta chains below all came from one sample that was sequenced in a study of cytomegalovirus exposure and HLA in healthy donors. It was with 60 Vbeta and 13 Jbeta primers that the PCR ran. Profiled with immunoSEQ multiplex PCR; TCRdb holds only in-frame clones, not every one. The data hold 90,000 to 100,000 clones, with about 80% observed a single time. The specimen was PBMCs. The receptors come from a man aged 40-55 years in good health and CMV-seronegative.

V usage is TRBV19 and J usage is TRBJ2-3; D is ambiguous. V was pared by 9 bases and J by 6 bases, with 10 bases between. Looked up from germline, CDR1 is LNHDA and CDR2 is SQIVND (reference sequence). The CDR3 runs 11 residues. The CDR3 DNA follows: TGTGCCAGCGGAATCAGGGATACGCAGTATTTT. This encodes CASGIRDTQYF.

This clone was picked up one time. The rearrangement links TRBV5-1 to TRBJ1-3; D is unclear. Germline V gene data show CDR1 as SGHRS and CDR2 as YFSETQ. The length of the CDR3 is 14 residues. V was pared by 0 bases and J by 0 bases, with 4 bases between. The CDR3 spells CASSLGDSGNTIYF. The CDR3 bases are TGCGCCAGCAGCTTGGGAGACTCTGGAAACACCATATATTTT.

The chain has TRBV7-9 and TRBJ1-4; TRBD1 aligns across 9 bases. The germline CDR1 and CDR2 sequences are SEHNR and FQNEAQ (reference sequence). This CDR3 region has 17 residues. V lost 0 bases and J lost 2; bases outside the gene matches: 4. CDR3 region: CASSLARQGGTNEKLFF. CDR3 coding DNA: TGTGCCAGCAGCTTAGCGCGACAGGGGGGGACTAATGAAAAACTGTTTTTT.

V gene TRBV4-3 combines with J gene TRBJ2-6; D possibly corresponds to TRBD2 (6 bases). The CDR3 is 17 residues long. Germline V gene data show CDR1 as LGHNA and CDR2 as YSLEER. With 5 bases removed from V and 13 bases from J, the gap between germline ends came to 27 bases. The CDR3: CASSGYGSDLSGGVLTF. In DNA form, the CDR3 reads TGCGCCAGCAGCGGATATGGGTCGGATCTCTCTGGGGGGGTCCTGACTTTC.

The rearrangement joins TRBV7-9 to TRBJ2-1; 7 bases agree with TRBD1. Unmatched junction bases numbered 13, after V lost 4 bases and J lost 7 bases. Germline V gene data show CDR1 as SEHNR and CDR2 as FQNEAQ (reference sequence). The CDR3 contains 16 residues. The CDR3 DNA follows: TGTGCCAGCAGCTCGATCGGGACAGCCCTAGGGAATGAGCAGTTCTTC. Encoded protein: CASSSIGTALGNEQFF.

This chain uses TRBV7-6 with TRBJ2-5, with 10 bases matching TRBD2. V dropped 3 bases and J dropped 5; count of bases not matched to a gene: 6. Germline V gene lookup returns CDR1 SGHVS and CDR2 FNYEAQ. The CDR3 runs to 15 residues. The CDR3 sequence is CASSFTSGVFETQYF. The CDR3, as DNA: TGTGCCAGCAGCTTCACTAGCGGGGTTTTTGAGACCCAGTACTTC.

This clone was counted a single time. This chain joins TRBV28 and TRBJ1-1; the D gene is possibly TRBD1 (6 bases). The CDR3 loop spans 16 amino acids. V lost 6 bases, J lost 10 bases, and 27 bases lay in between. Germline CDR1 reads MDHEN; CDR2 reads SYDVKM. The CDR3 here is CASRPRLGAGEYLAFF. In DNA, the CDR3 is TGTGCCAGCAGGCCCCGGCTGGGGGCAGGGGAATACCTAGCTTTCTTT.

The rearrangement links TRBV6-6 to TRBJ2-3; 10 bases map to TRBD2. Per germline, CDR1 MNHNY and CDR2 SVGAGI (reference sequence). This CDR3 spans 15 amino acids. Trimming removed 4 bases from V and 2 bases from J; junction bases left unmatched: 3. The CDR3 region has the DNA TGTGCCAGCAGTTCGGGACTAGCGATCACAGATACGCAGTATTTT. It translates to CASSSGLAITDTQYF.

The rearrangement uses TRBV7-3 and TRBJ2-2; possibly TRBD1 for D (7 bases). The germline V gene has CDR1 SGHTA and CDR2 FQGTGA. CDR3 size: 17 residues. Trimming took off 0 bases at V and 1 base at J, with 12 bases between the two ends. The CDR3 nucleotides are TGTGCCAGCAGCTTAACGGGGGGACAGAGGAACACCGGGGAGCTGTTTTTT. Its protein product is CASSLTGGQRNTGELFF.

In its sample, this clone was seen once. This chain connects TRBV12-5 to TRBJ2-3; 11 nucleotides align to TRBD1. The CDR3 loop spans 16 amino acids. The germline CDR1 and CDR2 sequences are LGHNT and FRNRAP. V was clipped by 1 base and J by 4 bases; unmatched bases: 4. The CDR3 nucleotides read TGTGCTAGTGGTTTGGCCGGGACAGGGGGGCCAGATACGCAGTATTTT. The encoded protein is CASGLAGTGGPDTQYF.

V and J are TRBV7-9 and TRBJ1-1; TRBD1 might be the D (5 bases). V gave up 1 base and J gave up 4 bases, with 7 bases separating them. From germline, CDR1 is SEHNR and CDR2 FQNEAQ (reference sequence). This CDR3 region has 13 residues. CDR3 protein: CASSLGQLTEAFF. The DNA for the CDR3 is TGTGCCAGCAGCTTAGGACAGCTCACTGAAGCTTTCTTT.

In its sample, this clone was seen once. The gene calls are TRBV21-1 and TRBJ1-5; the table's D call TRBD1 went unverified against the DNA. TRBV21-1 is a pseudogene. The CDR3 runs 15 residues. The chain's CDR3 is CASSSPPQGPRAQHF. The CDR3, as DNA: TGTGCCAGCAGCAGCCCCCCACAGGGGCCACGAGCCCAGCATTTT.

The chain has TRBV6-6 and TRBJ2-5; possible D gene TRBD2, 5 bases. The J call may be faulty, since TRBJ2-7 better matches the DNA end. Germline V CDR1 and CDR2: MNHNY, SVGAGI (reference sequence). This CDR3 spans 14 amino acids. In nucleotides, the CDR3 is TGTGCCAGCACTTTCGGGGTAAACCCCTTCGAGCAGTACTTC. Protein: CASTFGVNPFEQYF.

The chain carries TRBV30 and TRBJ2-5, with D possibly TRBD2 on 6 matching bases. V gave up 2 bases and J gave up 4 bases, with 11 bases separating them. Germline CDR1 and CDR2: GTSNPN and SVGIG (reference sequence). There are 13 residues in the CDR3. The CDR3 is CAWSKWRVETQYF. The DNA for the CDR3 is TGTGCCTGGAGTAAATGGAGGGTAGAGACCCAGTACTTC.

This clone appeared once. The V and J genes are TRBV2 and TRBJ2-1; 12 bases fit TRBD2. V trimming: 2 bases; J trimming: 8 bases; junction bases outside the gene matches: 4. The CDR3 has 15 residues. Germline CDR1 is SNHLY and CDR2 is FYNNEI. In nucleotides, the CDR3 is TGTGCCAGCAGTGAACTAGCGGGGGGGGGCGATGAGCAGTTCTTC. It encodes CASSELAGGGDEQFF.

The rearrangement joins TRBV19 to TRBJ2-3; D might be TRBD2 (6 bases). V lost 1 base to trimming and J lost 2 bases, with 7 bases between them. The CDR3 is made up of 14 amino acids. Germline values: CDR1 LNHDA, CDR2 SQIVND (reference sequence). CDR3 in DNA: TGTGCCAGTAGTATAGTAGCGGACACAGATACGCAGTATTTT. Its protein product is CASSIVADTDTQYF.

This chain connects TRBV6-6 to TRBJ1-5, with 7 nucleotides matching TRBD1. V gave up 2 bases and J gave up 6 bases; unmatched junction bases: 4. This CDR3 is 14 amino acids long. Germline CDR1 is MNHNY and CDR2 is SVGAGI (reference sequence). The CDR3 DNA is TGTGCCAGCAGTTACGCGACAGGGAGTCAGCCCCAGCATTTT. Protein: CASSYATGSQPQHF.

This clone occurred a few times. The chain links TRBV6-4 to TRBJ2-2, with 7 bases lining up with TRBD1. V gave up 3 bases and J gave up 8 bases; unmatched junction bases: 6. The CDR3 is 14 amino acids. Germline CDR1 and CDR2: MRHNA and SNTAGT. CDR3 loop: CASSEHRGEGELFF. In DNA, the CDR3 is TGTGCCAGCAGTGAACACAGGGGAGAAGGGGAGCTGTTTTTT.

This rearrangement joins TRBV2 to TRBJ2-1; 7 bases align to TRBD1. V trimming: 6 bases; J trimming: 10 bases; junction bases outside the gene matches: 9. The CDR3 extends over 13 amino acids. Germline V gene data show CDR1 as SNHLY and CDR2 as FYNNEI. The CDR3 DNA follows: TGTGCCAGCAGAAGGTACCGGGACAGCGAGCAGTTCTTC. Translation gives CASRRYRDSEQFF.

This clone appeared a few times. V gene TRBV7-9 combines with J gene TRBJ1-1; D is undetermined. Deletions cut 5 bases from V and 1 base from J, with 8 bases between. The CDR3 totals 13 residues. Germline V gives CDR1 SEHNR, CDR2 FQNEAQ (reference sequence). The CDR3 DNA reads TGTGCCAGCAGCCCCCCGGGGAACACTGAAGCTTTCTTT. Its translation: CASSPPGNTEAFF.

The chain links TRBV9 to TRBJ2-3, with D tentatively TRBD1 (6 bases). Trimming removed 1 base from V and 6 bases from J, with 12 bases in between. Looked up from germline, CDR1 is SGDLS and CDR2 is YYNGEE. The CDR3 is 14 amino acids. Here the CDR3 DNA reads TGTGCCAGCAGCGTACTACAGGGAAGTGATACGCAGTATTTT. Translated: CASSVLQGSDTQYF.

The rearrangement uses TRBV9 and TRBJ2-1; unclear D gene. Germline V lookup: CDR1 SGDLS, CDR2 YYNGEE. The CDR3 sequence is 14 residues long. V gave up 0 bases and J gave up 10 bases, with 14 bases separating them. CDR3: CASSVVVNQPEQFF. The CDR3 nucleotides are TGTGCCAGCAGCGTAGTAGTTAACCAACCGGAGCAGTTCTTC.